This T cell receptor (beta chain) came from a study of beta chain features in type 1 diabetes. Regarding the study as a whole: Shorter TCRB CDR3s, moderately but significantly so, were found in Type 1 diabetes patients in all four CD4+ subsets.

Points on this clone: Its antigen is not known.

Germline V gene lookup returns CDR1 SGHNT and CDR2 YYREEE (reference sequence). The CDR3 loop spans 14 amino acids. Trimming left V 1 base short and J 0 bases short, with 4 bases between. Isolated RNA was reverse transcribed in full, so expressed TCRB transcripts were sequenced. Clones were read by immunoSEQ multiplex PCR, and TCRdb kept only the in-frame ones, dropping some. The top ten hold 0.015% to 0.02% of the sample, which has a few hundred thousand clones, 14% seen once. This TCR derives from a man under 40 with type 1 diabetes. Input material: naive CD4+ T cells from blood. This rearrangement joins TRBV5-4 to TRBJ2-2; D call uncertain. The CDR3 sequence is CASSLTSNTGELFF. The CDR3 region has the DNA TGTGCCAGCAGCTTGACTTCGAACACCGGGGAGCTGTTTTTT.